Listed below are T cell receptor beta chains from one sample, sequenced in a study of blood T cell repertoires in COVID-19. Clones were read by immunoSEQ multiplex PCR, and TCRdb kept only the in-frame ones, dropping some. The sample carries around 140,000 clones, 86% recorded once. The source material was PBMCs or T cells enriched from blood (not recorded which). All receptors come from a man between 50 and 59 years old who had recovered from COVID-19. CDR3s include the opening cysteine and the closing phenylalanine or tryptophan.

J	V	CDR3
TRBJ2-1	TRBV5-5	CASSFDTYNEQFF
TRBJ2-1	TRBV24-1	CATSDRDTVGEQFF
TRBJ1-2	TRBV28	CASSFSGVGYGYTF
TRBJ1-2	TRBV18	CASSPQTGSNHTF
TRBJ1-2	TRBV2	CASSQAAGYTF
TRBJ2-2	TRBV2	CASSGPPGQTTGELFF
TRBJ1-1	TRBV14	CASSHSRQGGLKDTEAFF
TRBJ2-7	TRBV5-1	CASSSRTSGPYEQYF
TRBJ1-6	TRBV7-9	CASSLERFSPLHF
TRBJ1-2	TRBV28	CASSLPGVYGYTF
TRBJ2-7	TRBV5-4	CASSRRAGTSYEQYF
TRBJ1-2	TRBV15	CATSRAGKGGYTF
TRBJ2-5	TRBV25-1	CASSESGSLETQYF
TRBJ1-1	TRBV11-1	CASSSDRWDTEAFF
TRBJ2-3	TRBV28	CASTFRWKGSTDTQYF
TRBJ1-6	TRBV10-1	CASSGQYPNSPLHF
TRBJ2-3	TRBV9	CASSATGTSGGDTQYF
TRBJ1-2	TRBV14	CASRGAIYGYTF
TRBJ2-3	TRBV2	CASRGRGSSTDTQYF
TRBJ1-6	TRBV11-1	CASSSRSLGANSPLHF
TRBJ1-5	TRBV7-8	CASSLAQAKGQPQHF
TRBJ1-5	TRBV6-2/TRBV6-3	CASSVNQGIQPQHF
TRBJ1-1	TRBV7-6	CASSSRPAGVMNTEAFF
TRBJ2-5	TRBV5-1	CASSSAGAGETQYF
TRBJ2-7	TRBV12-3/TRBV12-4	CASSLSAGVEQYF
TRBJ1-3	TRBV28	CASSLTLSSGNTIYF
TRBJ1-2	TRBV3-1/TRBV3-2	CASSQVRAGGYTF
TRBJ2-5	TRBV7-7	CASSPIEETQYF
TRBJ2-5	TRBV5-6	CASSGGLALMGQETQYF
TRBJ2-1	TRBV5-1	CASSSSTSGGHNEQFF
TRBJ1-1	TRBV7-3	CASSLTLANTEAFF
TRBJ2-1	TRBV19	CASSITARSDEQFF
TRBJ1-5	TRBV10-3	CAISELQATQPQHF
TRBJ1-1	TRBV3-1/TRBV3-2	CASSLIAADTEAFF
TRBJ1-6	TRBV7-9	CASSGDRDNSPLHF
TRBJ2-7	TRBV6-5	CASSYNYGTGIYEQYF
TRBJ1-2	TRBV20-1	CSAPEQGYTF
TRBJ1-1	TRBV19	CASSIEARNTEAFF
TRBJ1-2	TRBV12-3/TRBV12-4	CASSPDSSYGYTF
TRBJ1-2	TRBV7-9	CASSFRTGGSSGYTF
TRBJ2-3	TRBV6-5	CASSLGLPSTDTQYF
TRBJ2-7	TRBV5-4	CASSLEPDRGLYEQYF
TRBJ2-1	TRBV2	CATKGLATYNEQFF
TRBJ1-1	TRBV5-1	CASSWDRGPEAFF
TRBJ1-1	TRBV6-2/TRBV6-3	CASSTGGTEAFF
TRBJ1-2	TRBV28	CASLGGGYGYTF
TRBJ2-1	TRBV23-1	CASSRPSTGLKTSGPYNEQFF
TRBJ2-5	TRBV24-1	CATRPRGSQETQYF
TRBJ2-3	TRBV3-1/TRBV3-2	CASSQVGFRRGLTDTQYF
TRBJ1-1	TRBV5-5	CASRPRDRGQGTEAFF
TRBJ2-3	TRBV7-2	CASSSADWVDTQYF
TRBJ2-3	TRBV5-1	CASSSGQGLYTQYF
TRBJ1-1	TRBV2	CASSRGKMTEAFF